A selection of T cell receptor beta chains follows, all from one sample in a study of blood T cells in healthy people across ages. Each CDR3 protein gets one entry after TCRdb re-called the 5' RACE reads with MiXCR. The data hold roughly 930,000 distinct CDR3 sequences, with roughly 50% observed a single time. The sample comprised blood. All receptors derive from a man aged 25-45 years in good health. Both conserved end residues are trimmed from each CDR3. The order of the fields is V gene, J gene, CDR3 protein.

TRBV4-1	TRBJ2-7	ASSQYPTSGGESIYEQY
TRBV20-1	TRBJ1-2	SASLGTGYGYT
TRBV25-1	TRBJ2-5	ASSEWKGGSETQY
TRBV20-1	TRBJ2-3	SARAPLAGRTDTQY
TRBV2	TRBJ2-2	ASSESVANTGELF
TRBV11-3	TRBJ2-6	ASSLGGSSGANVLT
TRBV7-2	TRBJ2-7	ASSRRGDYEQY
TRBV29-1	TRBJ2-1	SVSRAGDNEQF
TRBV6-1	TRBJ1-4	ASSDSTGQEWVGLF
TRBV3-1	TRBJ2-3	ASSQDTGPWDTQY
TRBV20-1	TRBJ2-3	SASQAGSDTQY
TRBV12-3/TRBV12-4	TRBJ2-7	ASSPPAGANYEQY
TRBV5-6	TRBJ1-1	ASSLEEGSYMNTEAF
TRBV4-3	TRBJ1-4	ASSQEKDQGEKLF
TRBV3-1	TRBJ2-3	ASSQERQGVGTDTQY
TRBV7-2	TRBJ2-5	ASSQIETQY
TRBV7-2	TRBJ2-2	ASSLSSGGHTGELF
TRBV6-5	TRBJ1-6	ASAEIDSPLH
TRBV20-1	TRBJ1-5	SASVSNQPQH
TRBV2	TRBJ2-3	ASSFTGGTSDTQY
TRBV12-3/TRBV12-4	TRBJ2-7	ASSFTGVYEQY
TRBV12-3/TRBV12-4	TRBJ2-3	ASSLATSASTDTQY
TRBV5-1	TRBJ1-2	ASTKDSANYGYT
TRBV7-7	TRBJ2-2	ASSPRGGGGRYTGELF
TRBV11-1	TRBJ1-2	ASSLGLQGLNYGYT
TRBV5-1	TRBJ2-1	ASSPGTSHNEQF
TRBV3-1	TRBJ2-7	ASSPGQVWDEQY
TRBV27	TRBJ2-2	ASSFGVGELF
TRBV6-1	TRBJ1-5	ASSELGLKHQPQH
TRBV2	TRBJ1-5	ASSVLVQPQH
TRBV29-1	TRBJ1-2	STRAGTGRPGYT
TRBV20-1	TRBJ2-7	SASVPTSGETYEQY
TRBV4-1	TRBJ1-5	ASSPRDGSNQPQH
TRBV7-2	TRBJ2-4	ASSDAGWETNIQY
TRBV27	TRBJ2-2	ASSRLALVTGELF
TRBV30	TRBJ2-3	AWARGAVVTDTQY
TRBV7-2	TRBJ2-7	ASSLDRGSYNEQY
TRBV6-1	TRBJ2-2	ASSEAMRGGGELF
TRBV12-3/TRBV12-4	TRBJ1-5	ASRLAGIGQPQH
TRBV29-1	TRBJ2-3	SGDDGQLTDTQY